Following are 23 T cell receptor beta chains from one sample sequenced in a study of human CD8 memory T cell subsets. The authors made TCR beta libraries using UMI-labeled 5' RACE. TCRdb re-called the 5' RACE reads, yielding one record per CDR3 amino acid sequence without DNA. Recorded for this sample: about 10,000 distinct CDR3 sequences. Input material: CD8+ T cells from PBMCs. The receptors derive from a human donor in good health.

The chain carries TRBV14 and TRBJ2-3; checking the TCRdb D call of TRBD1 is not possible without DNA. The CDR3 consists of 16 residues. The germline CDR1 and CDR2 sequences are SGHDN and FVKESK. Here the CDR3 reads CASSQVAPSPTDTQYF. The variable domain in full, with the rest retrieved from reference TRBV14 and TRBJ2-3, is EAGVTQFPSHSVIEKGQTVTLRCDPISGHDNLYWYRRVMGKEIKFLLHFVKESKQDESGMPNNRFLAERTGGTYSTLKVQPAELEDSGVYFCASSQVAPSPTDTQYFGPGTRLTVL.

This chain joins TRBV5-1 and TRBJ2-7. The CDR3 has 13 amino acids. Germline CDR1 SGHRS, CDR2 YFSETQ. CDR3: CASSLNTGYEQYF.

The CDR3 loop reads CASSLNYNEQFF. The V call is TRBV7-6, the J call TRBJ2-1. The CDR3 is 12 residues long. Germline CDR1 is SGHVS and CDR2 is FNYEAQ.

The genes are TRBV4-3 and TRBJ2-7; without DNA, the TCRdb call of TRBD1 cannot be checked. Germline V gene lookup returns CDR1 LGHNA and CDR2 YSLEER. CDR3 length: 16 amino acids. The chain's CDR3 is CASSQDRGGFWDEQYF.

This clonotype ranks as medium-sized in terms of frequency. CDR3: CATGRSYNEQFF. V and J are TRBV24-1 and TRBJ2-1. CDR1 and CDR2 from the germline V gene are KGHDR and SFDVKD. This CDR3 region has 12 residues.

The V and J genes are TRBV25-1 and TRBJ2-1; absent DNA, TCRdb's TRBD1 call cannot be checked. The CDR3 loop spans 12 amino acids. Germline V gene sequence: CDR1 MGHDK, CDR2 SYGVNS. This CDR3 reads CAIEKGGDEQFF.

V and J are TRBV20-1 and TRBJ2-3; TCRdb outputs TRBD2, but without DNA this stays unchecked. This CDR3 has 19 residues. The V gene's germline CDR1 is DFQATT and CDR2 SNEGSKA (reference sequence). This CDR3 reads CSARGEIAGFTLSTDTQYF.

The gene calls are TRBV7-9 and TRBJ1-2; TCRdb selects TRBD1, and the lack of DNA leaves this call unchecked. Per germline, CDR1 SEHNR and CDR2 FQNEAQ (reference sequence). This CDR3 has 13 residues. CDR3 sequence: CATRESQGDGYTF.

The J gene is TRBJ2-7, the V gene TRBV7-9; without DNA, the TCRdb call of TRBD1 cannot be checked. This CDR3 comprises 14 residues. The germline V gene encodes CDR1 SEHNR and CDR2 FQNEAQ (reference sequence). CDR3 amino acids: CASTPRTGDYEQYF.

This chain joins TRBV11-1 and TRBJ2-2. This CDR3 is built from 15 residues. Germline lookup yields CDR1 SGHAT and CDR2 FQDESV (reference sequence). CDR3 sequence: CASSLGRISTGELFF.

The rearrangement joins TRBV7-8 to TRBJ2-3; TCRdb's D call of TRBD2 is untestable without DNA. The length of the CDR3 is 18 residues. The germline CDR1 and CDR2 sequences are SGHVS and FQNEAQ. CDR3 loop: CASSPRDSPIQPIDTQYF.

The J gene is TRBJ2-3, the V gene TRBV12-3 or TRBV12-4; the TRBD2 assignment by TCRdb is unverifiable without DNA. This CDR3 has 16 amino acids. The CDR3 reads CASSFSASGRTDTQYF.

V is TRBV6-1 and J is TRBJ2-7; the D gene TCRdb calls, TRBD1, cannot be checked with no DNA. CDR1 is MNHNS and CDR2 is SASEGT in the germline V gene. This CDR3 contains 15 residues. The CDR3 reads CATDDLRQGAYEQYF.

The rearrangement joins TRBV10-2 to TRBJ2-1; TCRdb lists TRBD2, though no DNA is available to test this call. Germline V lookup: CDR1 WSHSY, CDR2 SAAADI. This CDR3 region has 13 residues. The CDR3: CASSESTAGGQFF.

The chain has TRBV3-1 and TRBJ2-2; TCRdb proposes TRBD2, but this gene call is untestable without DNA. Germline CDR1 is LGHDT and CDR2 is YNNKEL (reference sequence). The CDR3 consists of 16 residues. The CDR3 loop reads CASSGELAGDTGELFF.

The chain uses TRBV7-9 and TRBJ1-6. Germline V CDR1 and CDR2: SEHNR, FQNEAQ (reference sequence). The CDR3 contains 13 residues. The CDR3 here is CASSLDNNSPLHF.

The chain uses TRBV5-6 and TRBJ2-2; TCRdb's D call, TRBD1, is unchecked because there is no DNA. The CDR3 sequence is 15 residues long. The germline gives CDR1 SGHDT, CDR2 YYEEEE. The chain's CDR3 is CASSLGGGYTGELFF.

The chain recombines TRBV7-9 with TRBJ1-1; the D call from TCRdb, TRBD1, cannot be confirmed without DNA. The length of the CDR3 is 15 residues. CDR1 and CDR2 (germline): SEHNR, FQNEAQ (reference sequence). CDR3 protein: CASSSRTTGSTEAFF.

This chain's CDR3 is CASRLRLAGVGNEQFF. The chain joins TRBV6-2 or TRBV6-3 to TRBJ2-1; the D gene TCRdb calls, TRBD2, cannot be checked with no DNA. From germline, CDR1 is MNHEY and CDR2 SVGEGT. This CDR3 is 16 amino acids long.

The chain is built from TRBV13 and TRBJ2-1; the TRBD2 assignment by TCRdb is unverifiable without DNA. The CDR3 is 15 residues long. Germline V gene lookup returns CDR1 PRHDT and CDR2 FYEKMQ (reference sequence). The CDR3: CASSPEGSGNNEQFF.

In terms of frequency, this clonotype is medium-sized. V usage is TRBV6-2 or TRBV6-3 and J usage is TRBJ2-1; TCRdb calls TRBD2, which cannot be checked without DNA. CDR1 and CDR2 from the germline V gene are MNHEY and SVGEGT. The CDR3 loop spans 15 amino acids. The CDR3: CASSYSGTTWREQFF.

The chain uses TRBV11-2 and TRBJ1-1; the D call of TRBD1 rests on TCRdb alone, since no DNA is present to check it. From germline, CDR1 is SGHAT and CDR2 FQNNGV. The CDR3 contains 13 residues. The CDR3 region is CASSFGTGTEAFF.

This clonotype is deemed medium-sized (0.01 to 0.1%) by its frequency. The chain couples TRBV7-3 to TRBJ1-1; TCRdb lists TRBD1, though no DNA is available to test this call. Germline V CDR1 and CDR2: SGHTA, FQGTGA. This CDR3 has 14 amino acids. CDR3 sequence reads: CASSSNPGNTEAFF.